The rows below give T cell receptor beta chains drawn from one sample of a study of blood T cell repertoires in COVID-19. The data were produced by immunoSEQ multiplex PCR, yet TCRdb's version contains in-frame clones alone and is incomplete. This sample yields some 50,000 clones, of which approximately 83% are seen a single time; 15% to 18% belongs to the top ten. Input material: peripheral blood. These receptor sequences come from a human donor in a cohort sampled during active COVID-19. The donor label of this sample is uncertain. CDR3s include the opening cysteine and the closing phenylalanine or tryptophan. A D gene is named only where the DNA matches it firmly. Clone size is not always given. Where it is, it says once, few, many or a class for expanded clones.

D | J | V | size | CDR3 | DNA
TRBD2 | TRBJ2-7 | TRBV5-1 | once | CASNRASGGSEQYF | TGCGCCAGCAATCGGGCTAGCGGGGGATCCGAGCAGTACTTC
. | TRBJ1-3 | TRBV20-1 | . | CSASDGQPSGNTIYF | TGCAGTGCTAGTGACGGACAGCCCTCTGGAAACACCATATATTTT
. | TRBJ2-5 | TRBV9 | . | CASSEGVVGGETQYF | TGTGCCAGCAGCGAGGGAGTGGTGGGGGGAGAGACCCAGTACTTC
TRBD1 | TRBJ1-6 | TRBV30 | . | CAWKKPGQMLALHF | TGTGCCTGGAAGAAACCGGGACAGATGTTAGCCCTCCACTTT
. | TRBJ2-7 | TRBV2 | . | CASSEAQGISHEQYF | TGTGCCAGCAGTGAAGCCCAGGGAATTTCCCACGAGCAGTACTTC
. | TRBJ1-1 | TRBV15 | . | CATSSNRVGNTEAFF | TGTGCCACCAGCTCAAACAGGGTCGGGAACACTGAAGCTTTCTTT
. | TRBJ1-4 | TRBV7-9 | . | CASSLVPGVAEKLFF | TGTGCCAGCAGCTTAGTGCCAGGGGTGGCAGAAAAACTGTTTTTT
TRBD2 | TRBJ2-5 | TRBV3-1/TRBV3-2 | . | CASSQGLAGGEQETQYF | TGTGCCAGCAGCCAAGGGCTAGCGGGGGGAGAGCAAGAGACCCAGTACTTC
TRBD1 | TRBJ1-1 | TRBV6-5 | . | CASSYSGQGWTEAFF | TGTGCCAGCAGTTACTCCGGACAGGGGTGGACTGAAGCTTTCTTT
TRBD1 | TRBJ1-1 | TRBV18 | . | CASSLEQGRNTEAFF | TGTGCCAGCTCATTAGAACAGGGGAGAAACACTGAAGCTTTCTTT
TRBD2 | TRBJ2-3 | TRBV25-1 | . | CASSEYGRGGPRGDTQYF | TGTGCCAGCAGTGAATATGGGCGGGGGGGTCCCCGTGGGGATACGCAGTATTTT
. | TRBJ2-3 | TRBV3-1/TRBV3-2 | . | CASRQTSTLPDTDTQYF | TGTGCCAGCAGACAAACTAGCACCCTGCCCGACACAGATACGCAGTATTTT
TRBD2 | TRBJ2-7 | TRBV5-1 | . | CASSSTTSGYEQYF | TGCGCCAGCAGCTCGACGACTAGCGGGTACGAGCAGTACTTC
. | TRBJ2-5 | TRBV11-2 | few | CASSLGGKGARETQYF | TGTGCCAGCAGCTTGGGGGGAAAGGGGGCGCGGGAGACCCAGTACTTC
TRBD1 | TRBJ1-4 | TRBV7-9 | . | CASSTGQGRGSWDEKLFF | TGTGCCAGCAGCACGGGACAGGGAAGGGGTTCATGGGATGAAAAACTGTTTTTT
. | TRBJ2-1 | TRBV7-8 | . | CASSFLYNEQFF | TGTGCCAGCAGCTTCTTATACAATGAGCAGTTCTTC
. | TRBJ2-7 | TRBV14 | once | CASSQVAGEHFF | TGTGCCAGCAGCCAAGTAGCTGGCGAACATTTCTTC
. | TRBJ2-1 | TRBV7-9 | . | CASGDQGTTGEQFF | TGTGCCAGCGGGGACCAGGGGACTACCGGTGAGCAGTTCTTC
. | TRBJ1-1 | TRBV27 | once | CASSLSVRGPSTEAFF | TGTGCCAGCAGTTTATCGGTAAGGGGTCCTAGCACTGAAGCTTTCTTT
TRBD1 | TRBJ1-2 | TRBV6-5 | medium-sized | CASSYGQGALNGYTF | TGTGCCAGCAGTTACGGACAGGGGGCTCTCAATGGCTACACCTTC
TRBD1 | TRBJ2-2 | TRBV2 | . | CASSGDRGGTGELFF | TGTGCCAGCAGTGGGGACAGGGGAGGCACCGGGGAGCTGTTTTTT
TRBD1 | TRBJ1-5 | TRBV25-1 | . | CASSDGTGRGYQPQHF | TGTGCCAGCAGTGATGGGACAGGGAGGGGGTATCAGCCCCAGCATTTT
TRBD2 | TRBJ2-5 | TRBV9 | . | CASSSGGTSGFQETQYF | TGTGCCAGCAGCTCCGGGGGGACTAGCGGGTTCCAAGAGACCCAGTACTTC
. | TRBJ2-7 | TRBV7-8 | . | CASSPRTAYEQYF | TGTGCCAGCTCCCCCCGGACAGCCTACGAGCAGTACTTC
TRBD2 | TRBJ2-1 | TRBV6-5 | . | CASSKTGLAYEQFF | TGTGCCAGCAGCAAAACGGGACTAGCCTATGAGCAGTTCTTC
. | TRBJ1-4 | TRBV20-1 | once | CSASIGEKLFF | TGCAGTGCTTCTATTGGTGAAAAACTGTTTTTT
. | TRBJ1-5 | TRBV23-1 | . | CASSLGADNQPQHF | TGCGCCAGCAGTCTTGGGGCAGACAATCAGCCCCAGCATTTT
TRBD1 | TRBJ1-1 | TRBV5-1 | once | CASSLNRGPAWRDTEAFF | TGCGCCAGCAGCTTGAACAGGGGGCCCGCTTGGCGGGACACTGAAGCTTTCTTT
. | TRBJ1-1 | TRBV5-5 | once | CASSPYFGGLTEAFF | TGTGCCAGCAGCCCTTACTTTGGGGGACTCACTGAAGCTTTCTTT
. | TRBJ1-4 | TRBV27 | . | CASSLSGQGLGEKLFF | TGTGCCAGCAGTTTATCAGGGCAGGGGCTTGGTGAAAAACTGTTTTTT
TRBD1 | TRBJ2-3 | TRBV5-1 | . | CASSRDRVTDTQYF | TGCGCCAGCAGCCGGGACAGGGTAACAGATACGCAGTATTTT
. | TRBJ2-2 | TRBV10-3 | . | CASKETGNTGELFF | TGTGCCTCAAAGGAGACAGGGAACACCGGGGAGCTGTTTTTT
. | TRBJ1-1 | TRBV5-1 | . | CASSLGPGETEAFF | TGCGCCAGCAGCTTGGGCCCGGGAGAAACTGAAGCTTTCTTT
TRBD2 | TRBJ2-5 | TRBV3-1/TRBV3-2 | . | CASSQAGAGGRETQYF | TGTGCCAGCAGCCAAGCTGGAGCGGGGGGGAGGGAGACCCAGTACTTC
TRBD1 | TRBJ2-2 | TRBV7-9 | . | CASSFRQGVDTGELFF | TGTGCCAGCAGCTTCCGACAGGGGGTGGACACCGGGGAGCTGTTTTTT
. | TRBJ2-7 | TRBV3-1/TRBV3-2 | . | CASSPDTVSHYEQYF | TGTGCCAGCAGCCCAGATACGGTCTCCCACTACGAGCAGTACTTC
. | TRBJ1-5 | TRBV19 | . | CATQRTMDQPQHF | TGTGCCACACAACGAACAATGGATCAGCCCCAGCATTTT
TRBD2 | TRBJ2-1 | TRBV5-1 | . | CASSLARTSGGNEQFF | TGCGCCAGCAGCTTGGCCCGGACTAGCGGTGGGAATGAGCAGTTCTTC
. | TRBJ1-4 | TRBV5-1 | . | CASSLEVTGLDEKLFF | TGCGCCAGCAGCTTGGAAGTGACAGGACTAGATGAAAAACTGTTTTTT
TRBD2 | TRBJ2-3 | TRBV27 | . | CASSRLAGGPDTQYF | TGTGCCAGCAGTAGACTAGCGGGGGGGCCAGATACGCAGTATTTT
. | TRBJ2-3 | TRBV19 | . | CASSIGHSTDTQYF | TGTGCCAGTAGTATTGGGCACAGCACAGATACGCAGTATTTT
. | TRBJ2-5 | TRBV4-1 | . | CASSQDHSTQYF | TGCGCCAGCAGCCAAGATCATTCGACCCAGTACTTC
TRBD2 | TRBJ2-3 | TRBV3-1/TRBV3-2 | . | CASSQAAGTRPYF | TGTGCCAGCAGCCAAGCGGCAGGGACTAGGCCGTATTTT
. | TRBJ1-1 | TRBV6-4 | few | CASSNYQGSEAFF | TGTGCCAGCAGTAACTACCAGGGATCTGAAGCTTTCTTT
. | TRBJ2-3 | TRBV2 | . | CASSGVTDTQYF | TGTGCCAGCTCGGGTGTCACAGATACGCAGTATTTT
. | TRBJ1-3 | TRBV3-1/TRBV3-2 | . | CASSPWSWSGNTIYF | TGTGCCAGCAGCCCTTGGAGTTGGTCTGGAAACACCATATATTTT
TRBD2 | TRBJ2-5 | TRBV5-4 | . | CASSTSGGAPETQYF | TGTGCCAGCAGTACTAGCGGGGGGGCCCCAGAGACCCAGTACTTC